This TCR beta chain was documented in a study of spatial heterogeneity in lung cancer. Study-level information: More beta-chain than alpha-chain sequences were consistently detected. The mean occurrence of each unique TCR and UMI combination in raw reads exceeded eight.

Time point meaning: sample taken at primary tumor resection. Whole RNA, which was extracted from tumor, nontumor lung tissue or frozen PBMC, was sequenced without any cell sorting. There are a few counts of this clonotype. Its cognate antigen is unknown. Findings and caveats of the study: It was found that expanded intratumoral alpha and beta TCR counts tracked tumor mutation counts.

TCRdb itself ran the 5' RACE reads through MiXCR, one entry per CDR3 protein. The sample consists of about 10,000 distinct CDR3 sequences, 12% of them appearing once. V gave up 6 bases and J gave up 2 bases; unmatched junction bases: 7. The CDR3 extends over 14 amino acids. Germline V gene data show CDR1 as SGHTA and CDR2 as FQGNSA. The source material was lung tumor tissue, sampled at surgery. The V call is TRBV7-2, the J call TRBJ2-7; 7 positions match TRBD1. This TCR came from a female donor with early-stage non-small cell lung cancer. CDR3 coding DNA: TGTGCCAGCAGTACAGGGGTTTTTACCTACGAGCAGTACTTC. Its translation: CASSTGVFTYEQYF.